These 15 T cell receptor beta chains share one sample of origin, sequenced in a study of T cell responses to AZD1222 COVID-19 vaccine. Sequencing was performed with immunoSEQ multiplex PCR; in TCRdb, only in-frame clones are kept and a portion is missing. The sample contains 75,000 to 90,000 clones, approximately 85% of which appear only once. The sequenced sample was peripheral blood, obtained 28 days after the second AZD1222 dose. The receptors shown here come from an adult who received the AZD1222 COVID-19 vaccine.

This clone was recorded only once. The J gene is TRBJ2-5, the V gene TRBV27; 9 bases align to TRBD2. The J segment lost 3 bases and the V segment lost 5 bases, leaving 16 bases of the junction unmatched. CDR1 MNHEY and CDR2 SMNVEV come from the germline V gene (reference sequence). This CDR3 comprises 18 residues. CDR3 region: CASSPSLWREGEEETQYF. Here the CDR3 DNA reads TGTGCCAGCAGTCCATCTCTTTGGCGGGAGGGCGAAGAAGAGACCCAGTACTTC.

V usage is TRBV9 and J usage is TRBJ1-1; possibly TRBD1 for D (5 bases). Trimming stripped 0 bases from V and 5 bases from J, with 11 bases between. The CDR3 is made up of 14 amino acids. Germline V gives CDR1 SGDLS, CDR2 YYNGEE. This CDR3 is CASSVGQGRTEAFF. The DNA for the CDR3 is TGTGCCAGCAGCGTAGGTCAGGGCAGAACTGAAGCTTTCTTT.

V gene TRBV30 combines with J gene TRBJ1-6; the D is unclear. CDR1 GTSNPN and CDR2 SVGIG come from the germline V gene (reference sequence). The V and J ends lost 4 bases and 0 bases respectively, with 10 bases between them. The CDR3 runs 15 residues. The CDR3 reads CAWITSSSYNSPLHF. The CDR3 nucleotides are TGTGCCTGGATAACGAGCAGCTCCTATAATTCACCCCTCCACTTT.

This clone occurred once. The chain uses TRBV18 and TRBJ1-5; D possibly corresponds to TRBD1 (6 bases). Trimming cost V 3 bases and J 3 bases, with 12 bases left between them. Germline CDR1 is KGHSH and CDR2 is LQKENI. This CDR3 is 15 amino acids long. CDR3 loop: CASSPGQGNNQPQHF. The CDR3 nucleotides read TGTGCCAGCTCACCTGGGCAGGGGAACAATCAGCCCCAGCATTTT.

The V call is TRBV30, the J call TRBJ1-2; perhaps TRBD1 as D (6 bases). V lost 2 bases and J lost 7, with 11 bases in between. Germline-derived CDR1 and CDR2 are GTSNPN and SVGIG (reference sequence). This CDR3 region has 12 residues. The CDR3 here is CAWSWGAGGYTF. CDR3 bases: TGTGCCTGGAGTTGGGGGGCTGGTGGCTACACCTTC.

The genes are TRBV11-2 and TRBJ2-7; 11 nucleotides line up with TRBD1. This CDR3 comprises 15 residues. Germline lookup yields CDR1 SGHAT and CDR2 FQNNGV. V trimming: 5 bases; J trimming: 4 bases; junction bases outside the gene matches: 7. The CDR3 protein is CASSRTGGAEYEQYF. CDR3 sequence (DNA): TGTGCCAGCAGCCGGACAGGGGGCGCAGAGTACGAGCAGTACTTC.

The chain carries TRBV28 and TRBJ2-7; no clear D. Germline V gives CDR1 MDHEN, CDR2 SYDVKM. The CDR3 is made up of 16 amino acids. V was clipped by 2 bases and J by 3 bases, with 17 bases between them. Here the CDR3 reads CASSLRPDPLNYEQYF. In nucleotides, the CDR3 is TGTGCCAGCAGTTTACGTCCCGACCCCTTAAACTACGAGCAGTACTTC.

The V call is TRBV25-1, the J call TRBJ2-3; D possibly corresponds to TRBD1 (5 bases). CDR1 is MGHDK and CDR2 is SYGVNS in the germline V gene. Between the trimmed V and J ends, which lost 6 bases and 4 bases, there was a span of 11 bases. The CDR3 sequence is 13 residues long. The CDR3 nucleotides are TGTGCCAGCAGCTGGGGCTTGGCAGATACGCAGTATTTT. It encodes CASSWGLADTQYF.

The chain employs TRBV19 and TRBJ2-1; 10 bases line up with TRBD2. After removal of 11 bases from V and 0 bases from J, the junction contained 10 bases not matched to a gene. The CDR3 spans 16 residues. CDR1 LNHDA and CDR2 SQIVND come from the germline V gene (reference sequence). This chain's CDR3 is CACRTSGFSSYNEQFF. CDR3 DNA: TGTGCCTGCAGGACTAGCGGTTTTAGCTCCTACAATGAGCAGTTCTTC.

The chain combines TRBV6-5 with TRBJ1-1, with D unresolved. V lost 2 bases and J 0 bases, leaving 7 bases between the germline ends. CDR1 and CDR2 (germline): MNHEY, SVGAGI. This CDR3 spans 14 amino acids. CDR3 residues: CASSYMGVNTEAFF. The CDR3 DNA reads TGTGCCAGCAGTTACATGGGCGTGAACACTGAAGCTTTCTTT.

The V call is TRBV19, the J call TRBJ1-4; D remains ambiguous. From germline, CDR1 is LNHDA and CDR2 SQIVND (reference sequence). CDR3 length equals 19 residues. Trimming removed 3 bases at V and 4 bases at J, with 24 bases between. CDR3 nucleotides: TGTGCCAGTAGTATGGAGGGAGGGCTTTCCGGCGGGGATAATGAAAAACTGTTTTTT. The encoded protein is CASSMEGGLSGGDNEKLFF.

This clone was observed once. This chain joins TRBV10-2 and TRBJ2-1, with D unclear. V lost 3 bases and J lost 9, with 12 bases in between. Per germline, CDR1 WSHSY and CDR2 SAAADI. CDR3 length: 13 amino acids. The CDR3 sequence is CASSEAPFGEQFF. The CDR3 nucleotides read TGCGCCAGCAGTGAAGCCCCATTCGGTGAGCAGTTCTTC.

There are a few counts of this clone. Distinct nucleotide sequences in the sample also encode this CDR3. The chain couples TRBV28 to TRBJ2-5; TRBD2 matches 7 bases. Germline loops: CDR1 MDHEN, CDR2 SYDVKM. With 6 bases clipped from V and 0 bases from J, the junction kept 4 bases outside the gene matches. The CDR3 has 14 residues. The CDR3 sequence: CASRPGLDQETQYF. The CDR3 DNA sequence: TGTGCCAGCAGACCCGGACTAGACCAAGAGACCCAGTACTTC.

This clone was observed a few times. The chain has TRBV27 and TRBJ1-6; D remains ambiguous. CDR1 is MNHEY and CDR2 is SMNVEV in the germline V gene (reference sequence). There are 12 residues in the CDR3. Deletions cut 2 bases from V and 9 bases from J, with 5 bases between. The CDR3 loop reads CASSLNSSPLHF. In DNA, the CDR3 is TGTGCCAGCAGTTTAAATTCTTCACCCCTCCACTTT.

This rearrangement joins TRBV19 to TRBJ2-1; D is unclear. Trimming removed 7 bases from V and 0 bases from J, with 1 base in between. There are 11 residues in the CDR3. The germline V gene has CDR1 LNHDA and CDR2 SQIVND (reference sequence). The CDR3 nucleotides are TGTGCCAGTACCTCCTACAATGAGCAGTTCTTC. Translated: CASTSYNEQFF.